This T cell receptor beta chain was found in a study of cytomegalovirus exposure and HLA in healthy donors. As to this clone: Its antigen remains unidentified.

General observations from the study: Analyzed later, most CMV-associated TCR beta chains appeared HLA-restricted. Productive status was seen about 90% or about 30% of the time for most TCR beta V segments in an earlier analysis.

Germline CDR1 and CDR2: GTSNPN and SVGIG (reference sequence). The CDR3 contains 13 residues. Trimming cost V 2 bases and J 2 bases; bases outside gene matches: 0. The PCR had 60 Vbeta and 13 Jbeta primers. TCRdb's table, derived via immunoSEQ multiplex PCR, lists solely in-frame clones and lacks some. Recorded for this sample: 80,000 or so clones. Material: PBMCs. The receptor was derived from a woman aged 25-40 years in good health and CMV-seronegative. The chain carries TRBV30 and TRBJ1-5; 7 bases agree with TRBD1. CDR3 bases: TGTGCCTGGAGTACAGGGGGCAATCAGCCCCAGCATTTT. Translation gives CAWSTGGNQPQHF.